One and the same sample provided the 3 T cell receptor beta chains below, sequenced in a study of CD8 T cells in ankylosing spondylitis. Each CDR3 protein gets one entry after TCRdb re-called the 5' RACE reads with MiXCR. The table lists approximately 190,000 distinct CDR3 sequences, roughly 13% of them singletons. The sequencing sample was made of blood, either unsorted or a sorted T cell fraction (not recorded which). Receptors were obtained from a female donor with ankylosing spondylitis or in good health (not recorded which).

Ten or more counts support this clonotype. CDR3 loop: CSARDYASGIYEQYF. The CDR3, as DNA: TGCAGTGCTAGAGATTACGCTAGCGGGATTTACGAGCAGTACTTC. This chain joins TRBV20-1 and TRBJ2-7; 9 bases are a match to TRBD2. Trimming at V came to 0 bases and at J to 4 bases, leaving 7 bases not matched to a gene. The germline gives CDR1 DFQATT, CDR2 SNEGSKA (reference sequence). This CDR3 region has 15 residues.

The V and J genes are TRBV7-2 and TRBJ2-7; no reliable D call. The length of the CDR3 is 13 residues. Trimming took off 5 bases at V and 0 bases at J, with 8 bases between the two ends. The V gene's germline CDR1 is SGHTA and CDR2 FQGNSA. This chain's CDR3 is CASSPSPSYEQYF. The CDR3, as DNA: TGTGCCAGCAGCCCGTCACCCTCCTACGAGCAGTACTTC.

This clonotype was observed a few times. V is TRBV5-1 and J is TRBJ1-1; no clear D gene. The CDR3 consists of 13 residues. V shed 1 base and J shed 8 bases, with 12 bases lying between them. Germline lookup yields CDR1 SGHRS and CDR2 YFSETQ. The CDR3 DNA reads as TGCGCCAGCAGCTTGACCACCGGCTTAGAAGCTTTCTTT. Translation gives CASSLTTGLEAFF.